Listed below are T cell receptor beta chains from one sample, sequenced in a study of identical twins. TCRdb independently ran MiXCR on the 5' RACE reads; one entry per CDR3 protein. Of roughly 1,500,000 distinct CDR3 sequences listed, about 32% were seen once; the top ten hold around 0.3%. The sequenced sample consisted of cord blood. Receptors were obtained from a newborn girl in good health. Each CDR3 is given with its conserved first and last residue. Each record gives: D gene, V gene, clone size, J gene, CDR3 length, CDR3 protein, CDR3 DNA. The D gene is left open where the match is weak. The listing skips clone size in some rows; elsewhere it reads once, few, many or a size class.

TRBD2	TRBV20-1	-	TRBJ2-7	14	CSAHRDYFSYEQYF	TGCAGTGCTCATCGGGACTACTTCTCCTACGAGCAGTACTTC
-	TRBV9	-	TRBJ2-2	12	CASSIITGELFF	TGTGCCAGCAGCATTATCACCGGGGAGCTGTTTTTT
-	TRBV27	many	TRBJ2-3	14	CASSFRTSTDTQYF	TGTGCCAGCAGCTTCCGGACTAGCACAGATACGCAGTATTTT
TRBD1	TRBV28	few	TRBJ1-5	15	CASSRRRGQEQPQHF	TGTGCCAGCAGTCGACGCAGGGGGCAGGAGCAGCCCCAGCATTTT
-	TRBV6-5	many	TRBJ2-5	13	CASSYSSRETQYF	TGTGCCAGCAGTTACTCGAGTAGAGAGACCCAGTACTTC
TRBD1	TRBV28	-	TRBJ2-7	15	CASSVRDRLSYEQYF	TGTGCCAGCAGTGTCCGGGACAGACTCTCCTACGAGCAGTACTTC
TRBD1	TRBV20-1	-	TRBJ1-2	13	CSARGQGGYGYTF	TGCAGTGCTAGAGGGCAGGGGGGCTATGGCTACACCTTC
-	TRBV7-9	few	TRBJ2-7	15	CASSAGGAVNYEQYF	TGTGCCAGCAGCGCCGGGGGCGCGGTAAACTACGAGCAGTACTTC
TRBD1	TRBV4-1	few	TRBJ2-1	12	CASSDLTGGQFF	TGCGCCAGCAGCGACTTGACAGGGGGGCAGTTCTTC
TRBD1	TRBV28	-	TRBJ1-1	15	CASSLWDRGNTEAFF	TGTGCCAGCAGTTTATGGGACAGGGGGAACACTGAAGCTTTCTTT
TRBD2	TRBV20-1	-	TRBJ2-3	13	CSASPPSGDTQYF	TGCAGTGCTAGTCCGCCTAGCGGCGATACGCAGTATTTT
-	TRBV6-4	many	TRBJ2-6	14	CASSDSFGANVLTF	TGTGCCAGCAGTGACAGCTTTGGGGCCAACGTCCTGACTTTC
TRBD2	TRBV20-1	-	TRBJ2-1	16	CSANPIAGGSYNEQFF	TGCAGTGCTAACCCAATAGCGGGAGGATCCTACAATGAGCAGTTCTTC
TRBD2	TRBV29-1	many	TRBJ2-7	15	CSVEGLAGDPYEQYF	TGCAGCGTTGAGGGACTAGCGGGAGACCCCTACGAGCAGTACTTC
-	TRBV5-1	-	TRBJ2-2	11	CASKLGVELFF	TGCGCCAGCAAACTAGGGGTGGAGCTGTTTTTT
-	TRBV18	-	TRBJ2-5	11	CASSPCKTQYF	TGTGCCAGCTCACCATGCAAGACCCAGTACTTC